Listed below are T cell receptor beta chains from one sample, sequenced in a study of blood T cell repertoires in COVID-19. Only in-frame clones appear in the TCRdb table, and some are missing; sequencing was by immunoSEQ multiplex PCR. The data contain about 210,000 clones, 83% of them singletons. The sequencing sample was made of peripheral blood. Receptors originate from a woman aged 40 to 55 with active or convalescent COVID-19. The CDR3 runs from the conserved cysteine through the conserved F or W. D genes are given only for firm matches. Expanded clones get a size class; other rows say once, few or many, or leave the size out.

length: 12; J: TRBJ2-7; D: .; size: .; V: TRBV4-2; DNA: TGTGCCAGCAGCCAAGGGGGCCAGGGGCCCGAATTC; CDR3: CASSQGGQGPEF
length: 16; J: TRBJ1-2; D: .; size: few; V: TRBV6-1; DNA: TGTGCCAGCAGTGTCCTCACAGGGAATTCTAACTATGGCTACACCTTC; CDR3: CASSVLTGNSNYGYTF
length: 15; J: TRBJ1-3; D: TRBD1; size: few; V: TRBV7-9; DNA: TGTGCCAGCAGCGCTGGACAGGGACTTGGAGAGACCATATATTTT; CDR3: CASSAGQGLGETIYF
length: 14; J: TRBJ1-5; D: TRBD1; size: once; V: TRBV4-1; DNA: TGCGCCAGCAGCCCTCAGGACAGGAATCAGCCCCAGCATTTT; CDR3: CASSPQDRNQPQHF
length: 17; J: TRBJ1-2; D: TRBD1; size: .; V: TRBV6-1; DNA: TGTGCCAGCAGTGGGCAAAGGGAGGGACAGGCTGTCTATGGCTACACCTTC; CDR3: CASSGQREGQAVYGYTF
length: 14; J: TRBJ2-7; D: .; size: .; V: TRBV4-3; DNA: TGCGCCAGCAGCCAATCCGAAGGGGACTACGAGCAGTACTTC; CDR3: CASSQSEGDYEQYF
length: 15; J: TRBJ2-7; D: .; size: .; V: TRBV28; DNA: TGTGCCAGCAGACCGGGACTCGGATTTTCCTACGAGCAGTACTTC; CDR3: CASRPGLGFSYEQYF
length: 15; J: TRBJ1-5; D: TRBD1; size: .; V: TRBV6-5; DNA: TGTGCCAGCAGGCAAACAGGGGTTGGCAATCAGCCCCAGCATTTT; CDR3: CASRQTGVGNQPQHF
length: 14; J: TRBJ2-7; D: TRBD1; size: once; V: TRBV19; DNA: TGTGCCAGTAGTCAGGGGACAGTAGTCTACGAGCAGTACTTC; CDR3: CASSQGTVVYEQYF
length: 12; J: TRBJ2-7; D: TRBD1; size: .; V: TRBV6-6; DNA: TGTGCCAGCAACAGGGGGTTATTCGAGCAGTACTTC; CDR3: CASNRGLFEQYF
length: 15; J: TRBJ1-3; D: TRBD1; size: .; V: TRBV5-1; DNA: TGCGCCAGCAGCGCACAGGGGACCTCAGGAAACACCATATATTTT; CDR3: CASSAQGTSGNTIYF
length: 16; J: TRBJ2-1; D: TRBD2; size: .; V: TRBV7-3; DNA: TGTGCCAGCAGCTTAACCGGAGGAGCGGGATCCAATGAGCAGTTCTTC; CDR3: CASSLTGGAGSNEQFF
length: 13; J: TRBJ1-6; D: .; size: .; V: TRBV3-1/TRBV3-2; DNA: TGTGCCAGCAGCCGCGGCCACAATTCACCCCTCCACTTT; CDR3: CASSRGHNSPLHF
length: 15; J: TRBJ1-3; D: TRBD1; size: .; V: TRBV19; DNA: TGTGCCAGTAGTATCCAGGGACAGTCGGGAAACACCATATATTTT; CDR3: CASSIQGQSGNTIYF
length: 15; J: TRBJ1-4; D: .; size: .; V: TRBV30; DNA: TGTGCCTGGAGTGGAGTTACCGGGGTTAATGAAAAACTGTTTTTT; CDR3: CAWSGVTGVNEKLFF
length: 20; J: TRBJ2-7; D: TRBD2; size: .; V: TRBV3-1/TRBV3-2; DNA: TGTGCCAGCAGCCAAGAAATGCGGACTAGCGGGGGGACAGAGCCCTACGAGCAGTACTTC; CDR3: CASSQEMRTSGGTEPYEQYF
length: 14; J: TRBJ1-2; D: TRBD1; size: .; V: TRBV28; DNA: TGTGCCAGCAGTTTAGGGGGACAGGGAAGCGGCTACACCTTC; CDR3: CASSLGGQGSGYTF
length: 17; J: TRBJ2-5; D: TRBD2; size: .; V: TRBV10-3; DNA: TGTGCCATCAGTGAGTCTTACTTCGGGAGGGAGGGAGAGACCCAGTACTTC; CDR3: CAISESYFGREGETQYF
length: 12; J: TRBJ2-3; D: .; size: .; V: TRBV9; DNA: TGTGCCAGCAGCGTAGACGAGGCGACGCAGTATTTT; CDR3: CASSVDEATQYF
length: 14; J: TRBJ2-7; D: TRBD2; size: few; V: TRBV6-5; DNA: TGTGCCAGCAGTTACGGGAGGGGCTCCTACGAGCAGTACTTC; CDR3: CASSYGRGSYEQYF
length: 18; J: TRBJ2-7; D: TRBD1; size: .; V: TRBV19; DNA: TGTGCCAGTAGTATAAGGGGACAGGGTTATGGGGCTTCCTACGAGCAGTACTTC; CDR3: CASSIRGQGYGASYEQYF
length: 16; J: TRBJ2-2; D: TRBD2; size: .; V: TRBV2; DNA: TGTGCCAGCAGCCCATCTAGCGGGATGAACACCGGGGAGCTGTTTTTT; CDR3: CASSPSSGMNTGELFF
length: 17; J: TRBJ2-5; D: TRBD2; size: .; V: TRBV7-9; DNA: TGTGCCAGCAGCTTAGAAATCCAGCGGGGAGTGGAAGAGACCCAGTACTTC; CDR3: CASSLEIQRGVEETQYF
length: 15; J: TRBJ2-2; D: TRBD2; size: .; V: TRBV11-2; DNA: TGTGCCAGCAGCTCGGGACTAGCGAACACCGGGGAGCTGTTTTTT; CDR3: CASSSGLANTGELFF
length: 19; J: TRBJ1-6; D: TRBD1; size: .; V: TRBV19; DNA: TGTGCCAGTAGTATAGATATCTTCCCGGGACAGGGTTTAGGTTCACCCCTCCACTTT; CDR3: CASSIDIFPGQGLGSPLHF
length: 15; J: TRBJ1-5; D: .; size: .; V: TRBV18; DNA: TGTGCCAGCTCACTATCCGGGATCGGCAATCAGCCCCAGCATTTT; CDR3: CASSLSGIGNQPQHF
length: 17; J: TRBJ2-1; D: .; size: .; V: TRBV15; DNA: TGTGCCACCAGCAGAGATCGGGGGACGGATTCCTACAATGAGCAGTTCTTC; CDR3: CATSRDRGTDSYNEQFF
length: 17; J: TRBJ2-5; D: .; size: .; V: TRBV5-6; DNA: TGTGCCAGCAGCTTGTACGCAGGGGTTATTACGTGGGAGACCCAGTACTTC; CDR3: CASSLYAGVITWETQYF
length: 14; J: TRBJ1-6; D: TRBD1; size: .; V: TRBV15; DNA: TGTGCCACCAGCAGGACAGGGAGTAATTCACCCCTCCACTTT; CDR3: CATSRTGSNSPLHF
length: 16; J: TRBJ2-3; D: TRBD2; size: .; V: TRBV7-8; DNA: TGTGCCAGCGATCCCAATCTGGGACTAGCCGGAGATACGCAGTATTTT; CDR3: CASDPNLGLAGDTQYF
length: 13; J: TRBJ2-1; D: TRBD1; size: .; V: TRBV28; DNA: TGTGCCAGCAGCATGGACAGGCACAATGAGCAGTTCTTC; CDR3: CASSMDRHNEQFF
length: 17; J: TRBJ2-6; D: TRBD1; size: .; V: TRBV27; DNA: TGTGCCAGCAGTAGTGGGACAGGGACCGTAGGGGCCAACGTCCTGACTTTC; CDR3: CASSSGTGTVGANVLTF
length: 15; J: TRBJ2-7; D: .; size: .; V: TRBV30; DNA: TGTGCCTGGAGTGTCTCGGGGGGCAGGAGCTACGTGGAGTACTTC; CDR3: CAWSVSGGRSYVEYF
length: 16; J: TRBJ2-5; D: TRBD2; size: .; V: TRBV3-1/TRBV3-2; DNA: TGTGCCAGCAGCCAACATGGCGGGAGGTTCCAAGAGACCCAGTACTTC; CDR3: CASSQHGGRFQETQYF
length: 16; J: TRBJ2-2; D: TRBD1; size: .; V: TRBV9; DNA: TGTGCCAGCAGCGTCCGGGACAGGGAGAACACCGGGGAGCTGTTTTTT; CDR3: CASSVRDRENTGELFF
length: 12; J: TRBJ1-1; D: TRBD1; size: once; V: TRBV20-1; DNA: TGCAGTGCTAGTAGAGACAGGGGGCCGGCTTTCTTT; CDR3: CSASRDRGPAFF
length: 17; J: TRBJ2-1; D: TRBD2; size: once; V: TRBV29-1; DNA: TGCAGCGTTGAAGGGCTAGCGGGGGGGCCTATGTACAATGAGCAGTTCTTC; CDR3: CSVEGLAGGPMYNEQFF
length: 16; J: TRBJ2-7; D: TRBD1; size: .; V: TRBV7-2; DNA: TGTGCCAGCAGCAATTTCCCGGGACAGTCCTCCTACGAGCAGTACTTC; CDR3: CASSNFPGQSSYEQYF
length: 14; J: TRBJ1-2; D: .; size: few; V: TRBV19; DNA: TGTGCCAGTAGTCGACAGACGACTAACTATGGCTACACCTTC; CDR3: CASSRQTTNYGYTF
length: 11; J: TRBJ2-3; D: .; size: .; V: TRBV19; DNA: TGTGCCAGTAGTATTCAGAATACGCAGTATTTT; CDR3: CASSIQNTQYF
length: 15; J: TRBJ2-3; D: TRBD2; size: .; V: TRBV18; DNA: TGTGCCAGCTCACCAAGCGGGACCCGCGCAGATACGCAGTATTTT; CDR3: CASSPSGTRADTQYF
length: 15; J: TRBJ2-3; D: .; size: .; V: TRBV9; DNA: TGTGCCAGCAGCGTAGACCGGGGGACCACAGATACGCAGTATTTT; CDR3: CASSVDRGTTDTQYF
length: 17; J: TRBJ2-4; D: TRBD2; size: .; V: TRBV5-4; DNA: TGTGCCAGCAGCTTTCCTCGACTAGCGGGGGGGCAAGACATTCAGTACTTC; CDR3: CASSFPRLAGGQDIQYF
length: 15; J: TRBJ1-3; D: .; size: .; V: TRBV25-1; DNA: TGTGCCAGCAGTGAAGGACCCCGGGGTGGAAACACCATATATTTT; CDR3: CASSEGPRGGNTIYF